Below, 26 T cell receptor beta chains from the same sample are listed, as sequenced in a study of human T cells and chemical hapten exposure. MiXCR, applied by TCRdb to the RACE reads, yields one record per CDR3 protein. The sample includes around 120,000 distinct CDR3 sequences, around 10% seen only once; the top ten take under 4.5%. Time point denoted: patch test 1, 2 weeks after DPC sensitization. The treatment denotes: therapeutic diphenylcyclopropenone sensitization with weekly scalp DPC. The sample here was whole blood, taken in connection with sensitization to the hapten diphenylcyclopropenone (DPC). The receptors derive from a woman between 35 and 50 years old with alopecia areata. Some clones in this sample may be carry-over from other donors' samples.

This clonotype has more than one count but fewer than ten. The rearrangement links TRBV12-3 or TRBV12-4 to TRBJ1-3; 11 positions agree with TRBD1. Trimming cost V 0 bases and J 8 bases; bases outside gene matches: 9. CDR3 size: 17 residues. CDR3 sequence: CASSLAGTGGDSDTIYF. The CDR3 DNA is TGTGCCAGCAGTTTAGCGGGGACAGGGGGAGATAGTGACACCATATATTTT.

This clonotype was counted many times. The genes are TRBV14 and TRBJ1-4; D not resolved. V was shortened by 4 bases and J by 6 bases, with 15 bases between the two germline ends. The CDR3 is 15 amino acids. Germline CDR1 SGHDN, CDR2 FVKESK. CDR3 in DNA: TGTGCCAGCAGCCCTGGGGTTCGGCCAGATGAAAAACTGTTTTTT. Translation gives CASSPGVRPDEKLFF.

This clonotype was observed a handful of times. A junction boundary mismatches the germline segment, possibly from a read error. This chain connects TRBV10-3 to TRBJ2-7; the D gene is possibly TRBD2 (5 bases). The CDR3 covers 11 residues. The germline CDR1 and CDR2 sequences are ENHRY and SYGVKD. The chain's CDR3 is CAITSEGRKNF. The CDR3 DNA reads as TGTGCCATCACGAGTGAGGGAAGGAAGAACTTC.

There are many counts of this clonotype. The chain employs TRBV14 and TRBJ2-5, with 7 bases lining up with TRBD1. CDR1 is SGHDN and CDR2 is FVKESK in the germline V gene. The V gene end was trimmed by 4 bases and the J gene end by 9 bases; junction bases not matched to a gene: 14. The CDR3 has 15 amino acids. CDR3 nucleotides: TGTGCCAGCAGCCCCGACAGGGCCCAAGCGAGGCCCCAGTACTTC. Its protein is CASSPDRAQARPQYF.

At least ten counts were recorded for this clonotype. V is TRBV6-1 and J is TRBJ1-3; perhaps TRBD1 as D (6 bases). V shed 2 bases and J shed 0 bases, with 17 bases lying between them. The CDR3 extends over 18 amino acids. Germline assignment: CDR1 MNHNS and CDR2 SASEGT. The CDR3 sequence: CASSESGGGGSSGNTIYF. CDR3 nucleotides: TGTGCCAGCAGTGAAAGTGGAGGGGGGGGAAGCTCTGGAAACACCATATATTTT.

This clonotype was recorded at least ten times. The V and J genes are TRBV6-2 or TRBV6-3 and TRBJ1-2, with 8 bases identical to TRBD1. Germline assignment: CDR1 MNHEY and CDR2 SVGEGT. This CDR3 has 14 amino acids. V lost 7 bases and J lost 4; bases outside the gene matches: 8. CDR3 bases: TGTGCCAGCACCTACGGGGACAGGCCCTATGGCTACACCTTC. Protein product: CASTYGDRPYGYTF.

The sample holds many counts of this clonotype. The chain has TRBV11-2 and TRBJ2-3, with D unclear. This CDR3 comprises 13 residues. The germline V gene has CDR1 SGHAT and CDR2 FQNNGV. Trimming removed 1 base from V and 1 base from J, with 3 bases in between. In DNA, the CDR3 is TGTGCCAGCAGCTTAGGAGGCACAGATACGCAGTATTTT. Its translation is CASSLGGTDTQYF. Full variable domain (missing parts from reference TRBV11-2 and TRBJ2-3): EAGVAQSPRYKIIEKRQSVAFWCNPISGHATLYWYQQILGQGPKLLIQFQNNGVVDDSQLPKDRFSAERLKGVDSTLKIQPAKLEDSAVYLCASSLGGTDTQYFGPGTRLTVL.

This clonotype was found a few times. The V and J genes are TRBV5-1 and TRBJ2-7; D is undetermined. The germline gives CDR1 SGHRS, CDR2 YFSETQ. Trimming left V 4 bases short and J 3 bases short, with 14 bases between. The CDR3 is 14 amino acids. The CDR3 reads CASSQPVDGYEQYF. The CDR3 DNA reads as TGCGCCAGCAGCCAACCGGTTGACGGCTACGAGCAGTACTTC.

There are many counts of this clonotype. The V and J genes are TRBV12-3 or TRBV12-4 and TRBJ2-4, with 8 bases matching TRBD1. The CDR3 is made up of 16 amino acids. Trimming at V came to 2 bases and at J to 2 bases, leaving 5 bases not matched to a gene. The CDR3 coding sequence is TGTGCCAGCAGTTTATTTGGGACAGGCTCCAAAAACATTCAGTACTTC. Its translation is CASSLFGTGSKNIQYF.

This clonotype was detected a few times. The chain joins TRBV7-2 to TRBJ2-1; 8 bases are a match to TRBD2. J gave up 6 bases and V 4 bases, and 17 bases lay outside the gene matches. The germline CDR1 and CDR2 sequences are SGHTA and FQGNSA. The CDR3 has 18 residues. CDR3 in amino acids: CASSSPPGGASSLNEQFF. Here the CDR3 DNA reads TGTGCCAGCAGCTCCCCCCCGGGGGGGGCCTCCTCCCTCAATGAGCAGTTCTTC.

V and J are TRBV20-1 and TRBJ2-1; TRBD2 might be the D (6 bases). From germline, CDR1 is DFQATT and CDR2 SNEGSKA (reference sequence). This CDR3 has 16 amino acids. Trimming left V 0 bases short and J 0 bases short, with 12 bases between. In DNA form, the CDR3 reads TGCAGTGCTAGAGATCCGGGGGACCGCTCCTACAATGAGCAGTTCTTC. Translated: CSARDPGDRSYNEQFF.

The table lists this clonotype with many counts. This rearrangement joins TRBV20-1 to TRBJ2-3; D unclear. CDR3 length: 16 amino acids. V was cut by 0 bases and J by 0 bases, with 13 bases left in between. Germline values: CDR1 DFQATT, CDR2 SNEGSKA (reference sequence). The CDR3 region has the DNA TGCAGTGCTAGAGATGTTCAGAAGAGTAGCACAGATACGCAGTATTTT. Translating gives CSARDVQKSSTDTQYF.

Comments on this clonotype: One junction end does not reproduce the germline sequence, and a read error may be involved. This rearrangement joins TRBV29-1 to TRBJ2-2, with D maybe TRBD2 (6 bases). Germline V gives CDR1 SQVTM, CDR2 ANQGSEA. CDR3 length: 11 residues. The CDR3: CSVEWGGELLF. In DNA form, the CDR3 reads TGCAGCGTTGAATGGGGCGGGGAGCTGTTATTT.

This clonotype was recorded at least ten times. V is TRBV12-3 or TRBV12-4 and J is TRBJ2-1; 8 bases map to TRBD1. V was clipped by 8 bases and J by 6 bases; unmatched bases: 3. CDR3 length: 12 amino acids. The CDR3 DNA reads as TGTGCCAGCCAGGGGGCCGCCAATGAGCAGTTCTTC. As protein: CASQGAANEQFF.

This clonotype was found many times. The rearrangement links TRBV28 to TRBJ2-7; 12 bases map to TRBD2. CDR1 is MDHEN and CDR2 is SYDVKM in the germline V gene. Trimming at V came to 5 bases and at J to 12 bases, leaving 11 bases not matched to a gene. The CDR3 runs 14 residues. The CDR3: CASSPRTSGTRWYF. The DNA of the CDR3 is TGTGCCAGCAGTCCGAGGACTAGCGGGACCCGCTGGTACTTC. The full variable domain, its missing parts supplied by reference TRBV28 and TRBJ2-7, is DVKVTQSSRYLVKRTGEKVFLECVQDMDHENMFWYRQDPGLGLRLIYFSYDVKMKEKGDIPEGYSVSREKKERFSLILESASTNQTSMYLCASSPRTSGTRWYFGPGTRLTVT.

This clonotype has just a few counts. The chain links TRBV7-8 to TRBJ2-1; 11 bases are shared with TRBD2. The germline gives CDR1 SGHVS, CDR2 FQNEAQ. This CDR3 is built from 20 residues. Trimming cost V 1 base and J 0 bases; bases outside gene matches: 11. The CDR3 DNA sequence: TGTGCCAGCAGCTTAGTAGTTGGGATAGCGGGAGGGAGCTCCTACAATGAGCAGTTCTTC. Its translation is CASSLVVGIAGGSSYNEQFF.

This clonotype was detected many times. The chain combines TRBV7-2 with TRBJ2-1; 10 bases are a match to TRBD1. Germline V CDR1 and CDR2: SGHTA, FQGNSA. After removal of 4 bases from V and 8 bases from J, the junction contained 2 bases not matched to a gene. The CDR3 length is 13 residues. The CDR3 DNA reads TGTGCCAGCAGCTCGGACAGGGGGGATGAGCAGTTCTTC. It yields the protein CASSSDRGDEQFF.

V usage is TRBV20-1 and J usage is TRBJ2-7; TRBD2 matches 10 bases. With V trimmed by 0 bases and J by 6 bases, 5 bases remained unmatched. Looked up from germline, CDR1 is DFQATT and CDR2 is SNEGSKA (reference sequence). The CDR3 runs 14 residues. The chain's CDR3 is CSARDGSGRVEQYF. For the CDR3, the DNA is TGCAGTGCTAGAGATGGGAGCGGGAGGGTCGAGCAGTACTTC.

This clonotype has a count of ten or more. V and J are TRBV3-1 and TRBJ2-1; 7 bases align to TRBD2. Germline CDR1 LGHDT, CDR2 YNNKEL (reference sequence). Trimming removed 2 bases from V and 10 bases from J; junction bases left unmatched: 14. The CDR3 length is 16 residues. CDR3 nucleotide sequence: TGTGCCAGCAGCCAAATAGCGGGTAGCCCAGTTCGAGAGCAGTTCTTC. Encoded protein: CASSQIAGSPVREQFF.

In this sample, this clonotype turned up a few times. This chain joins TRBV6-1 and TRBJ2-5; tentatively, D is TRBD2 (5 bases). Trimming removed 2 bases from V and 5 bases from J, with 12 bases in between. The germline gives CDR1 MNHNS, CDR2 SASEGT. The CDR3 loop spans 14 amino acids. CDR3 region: CASSERWRGETQYF. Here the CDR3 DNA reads TGTGCCAGCAGTGAAAGGTGGAGAGGGGAGACCCAGTACTTC.

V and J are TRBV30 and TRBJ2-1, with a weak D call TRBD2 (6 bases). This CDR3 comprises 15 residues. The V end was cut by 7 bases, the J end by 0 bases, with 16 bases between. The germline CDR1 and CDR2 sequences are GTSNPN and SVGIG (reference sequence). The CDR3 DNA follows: TGTGCCTCCGCGTGGGACGGGAGCTCCTACAATGAGCAGTTCTTC. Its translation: CASAWDGSSYNEQFF.

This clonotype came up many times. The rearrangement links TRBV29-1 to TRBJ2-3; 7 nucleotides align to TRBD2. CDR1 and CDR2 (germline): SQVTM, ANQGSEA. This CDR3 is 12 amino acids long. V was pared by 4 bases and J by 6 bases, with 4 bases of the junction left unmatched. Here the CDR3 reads CSVGLALDTQYF. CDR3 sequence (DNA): TGCAGCGTTGGACTAGCACTCGATACGCAGTATTTT.

CDR3 DNA: TGTGCCAGCAGTCCCGCTACGAGGGAGCTGTTTTTT. This codes for CASSPATRELFF. The chain links TRBV6-2 or TRBV6-3 to TRBJ2-2; D gene unclear. The CDR3 loop spans 12 amino acids. With 5 bases removed from V and 9 bases from J, the gap between germline ends came to 10 bases. Germline values: CDR1 MNHEY, CDR2 SVGEGT.

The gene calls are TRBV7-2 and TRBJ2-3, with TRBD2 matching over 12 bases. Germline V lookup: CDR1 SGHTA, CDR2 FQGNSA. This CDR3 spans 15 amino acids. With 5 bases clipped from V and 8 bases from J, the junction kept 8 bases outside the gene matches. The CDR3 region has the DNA TGTGCCAGCAGCGGTCTAGCGGGAGGGCCTGGTACGCAGTATTTT. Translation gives CASSGLAGGPGTQYF.

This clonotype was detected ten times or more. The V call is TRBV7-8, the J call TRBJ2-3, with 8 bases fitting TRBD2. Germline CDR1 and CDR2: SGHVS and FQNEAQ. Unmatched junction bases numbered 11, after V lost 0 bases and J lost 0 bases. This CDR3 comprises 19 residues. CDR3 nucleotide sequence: TGTGCCAGCAGCTTAGCAGTAGCGGGAATAACACCTAGCACAGATACGCAGTATTTT. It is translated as CASSLAVAGITPSTDTQYF.

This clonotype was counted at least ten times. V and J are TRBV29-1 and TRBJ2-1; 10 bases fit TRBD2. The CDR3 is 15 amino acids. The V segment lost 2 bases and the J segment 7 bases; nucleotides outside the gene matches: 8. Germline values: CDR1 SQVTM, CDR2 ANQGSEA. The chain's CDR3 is CSVEKGTSATNEQFF. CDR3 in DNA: TGCAGCGTTGAAAAGGGGACTAGCGCAACTAATGAGCAGTTCTTC.